This is a list of T cell receptor beta chains from one sample in a study of blood T cell repertoires in COVID-19. Assay used: immunoSEQ multiplex PCR; TCRdb lists only in-frame clones, some missing. Here the sample spans 200,000 to 250,000 clones, roughly nine tenths being singletons. Sequencing used peripheral blood. These receptors all stem from a man between 60 and 70 years old with COVID-19, enrolled during active disease. CDR3s include the opening cysteine and the closing phenylalanine or tryptophan. The order of the fields is clone size, D gene, J gene, V gene, CDR3 DNA, CDR3 protein. D genes are given only for firm matches. Expanded clones are given a class, and other clones once, few, many or no size at all.

clone_size: .; d_call: .; j_call: TRBJ2-1; v_call: TRBV9; cdr3_nt: TGTGCCAGCAGCGTAGCTAGGGGTGCCCGGGGGGCCGAGCAGTTCTTC; cdr3_aa: CASSVARGARGAEQFF
clone_size: .; d_call: TRBD1; j_call: TRBJ1-6; v_call: TRBV4-1; cdr3_nt: TGCGCCAGCAGCCAAGTCCCCGGGACAGGGTATTCACCCCTCCACTTT; cdr3_aa: CASSQVPGTGYSPLHF
clone_size: .; d_call: TRBD2; j_call: TRBJ2-1; v_call: TRBV28; cdr3_nt: TGTGCCAGCAGAAATGGCGCTAGCGGGCCCTACAATGAGCAGTTCTTC; cdr3_aa: CASRNGASGPYNEQFF
clone_size: .; d_call: .; j_call: TRBJ1-5; v_call: TRBV5-6; cdr3_nt: TGTGCCAGCAGTTGGGGGAACTCAGGGGGCAATCAGCCCCAGCATTTT; cdr3_aa: CASSWGNSGGNQPQHF
clone_size: .; d_call: .; j_call: TRBJ2-1; v_call: TRBV7-3; cdr3_nt: TGTGCCAGCAGCTTGACGGCTGACTCTTACAATGAGCAGTTCTTC; cdr3_aa: CASSLTADSYNEQFF
clone_size: .; d_call: TRBD2; j_call: TRBJ2-2; v_call: TRBV10-3; cdr3_nt: TGTGCCATCAGTGAGTCGTGGAGCGGGGGGAACACCGGGGAGCTGTTTTTT; cdr3_aa: CAISESWSGGNTGELFF
clone_size: .; d_call: TRBD2; j_call: TRBJ2-7; v_call: TRBV5-1; cdr3_nt: TGCGCCAGCAGCTTGGGACTAGCGGCCCTCGACGAGCAGTACTTC; cdr3_aa: CASSLGLAALDEQYF
clone_size: once; d_call: TRBD1; j_call: TRBJ1-5; v_call: TRBV20-1; cdr3_nt: TGCAGTGCTAGTCCCTTTACAGGGGTTAATCAGCCCCAGCATTTT; cdr3_aa: CSASPFTGVNQPQHF
clone_size: .; d_call: .; j_call: TRBJ2-2; v_call: TRBV18; cdr3_nt: TGTGCCAGCTCACCCACCTCCGGGACAAACACCGGGGAGCTGTTTTTT; cdr3_aa: CASSPTSGTNTGELFF
clone_size: .; d_call: TRBD2; j_call: TRBJ2-2; v_call: TRBV6-5; cdr3_nt: TGTGCCGCCAGAGCGGGAGGCGGGGTCACCGGGGAGCTGTTTTTT; cdr3_aa: CAARAGGGVTGELFF
clone_size: .; d_call: .; j_call: TRBJ2-7; v_call: TRBV7-9; cdr3_nt: TGTGCCAGCACAGCAGAGGGTAGACCTTACGAGCAGTACTTC; cdr3_aa: CASTAEGRPYEQYF
clone_size: few; d_call: .; j_call: TRBJ1-5; v_call: TRBV2; cdr3_nt: TGTGCCAGCACCCAAAGACACCGTGGTGGCAATCAGCCCCAGCATTTT; cdr3_aa: CASTQRHRGGNQPQHF
clone_size: .; d_call: .; j_call: TRBJ1-2; v_call: TRBV12-3/TRBV12-4; cdr3_nt: TGTGCCAGCAGTCAACAGGGTGGCGGCTACACCTTC; cdr3_aa: CASSQQGGGYTF
clone_size: .; d_call: .; j_call: TRBJ1-6; v_call: TRBV7-9; cdr3_nt: TGTGCCAGCAGCTTACTTCGGGGAGGGGTCGATAATTCACCCCTCCACTTT; cdr3_aa: CASSLLRGGVDNSPLHF
clone_size: .; d_call: TRBD1; j_call: TRBJ1-2; v_call: TRBV7-8; cdr3_nt: TGTGCCAGCAGCTCCGACGCTGGCGGACAGGGGGCCCTTGGCTACACCTTC; cdr3_aa: CASSSDAGGQGALGYTF
clone_size: .; d_call: .; j_call: TRBJ1-5; v_call: TRBV30; cdr3_nt: TGTGCCTGGACTCAGGATAGCAATCAGCCCCAGCATTTT; cdr3_aa: CAWTQDSNQPQHF
clone_size: .; d_call: .; j_call: TRBJ1-2; v_call: TRBV5-1; cdr3_nt: TGCGCCAGCCGGGCAGGGGAATTTCCTACCCACTATGGCTACACCTTC; cdr3_aa: CASRAGEFPTHYGYTF
clone_size: .; d_call: .; j_call: TRBJ1-1; v_call: TRBV28; cdr3_nt: TGTGCCAGCAGTTTTTGGCAGGGGAACACTGAAGCTTTCTTT; cdr3_aa: CASSFWQGNTEAFF
clone_size: .; d_call: .; j_call: TRBJ2-1; v_call: TRBV29-1; cdr3_nt: TGCAGCGCTGCACGGGGGAGCTCCTACAATGAGCAGTTCTTC; cdr3_aa: CSAARGSSYNEQFF
clone_size: .; d_call: TRBD2; j_call: TRBJ2-1; v_call: TRBV2; cdr3_nt: TGTGCCAGCAGGGGGACTAGCGGCAATGAGCAGTTCTTC; cdr3_aa: CASRGTSGNEQFF
clone_size: .; d_call: .; j_call: TRBJ1-2; v_call: TRBV19; cdr3_nt: TGTGCCAGTAGTATGGGCCTGGGGCAGGCCTATGGCTACACCTTC; cdr3_aa: CASSMGLGQAYGYTF
clone_size: .; d_call: TRBD1; j_call: TRBJ1-1; v_call: TRBV9; cdr3_nt: TGTGCCAGCAGCGTAGGGGGGACAGGGGCTAAGAACACTGAAGCTTTCTTT; cdr3_aa: CASSVGGTGAKNTEAFF
clone_size: once; d_call: .; j_call: TRBJ1-5; v_call: TRBV19; cdr3_nt: TGTGCCAGTAGCCCCGACAGCGACAATCAGCCCCAGCATTTT; cdr3_aa: CASSPDSDNQPQHF
clone_size: .; d_call: .; j_call: TRBJ1-1; v_call: TRBV5-1; cdr3_nt: TGCGCCAGCAGCTTGGAGGACATCAACACTGAAGCTTTCTTT; cdr3_aa: CASSLEDINTEAFF
clone_size: .; d_call: TRBD1; j_call: TRBJ1-1; v_call: TRBV4-1; cdr3_nt: TGCGCCAGCAGCCAAGAGGTCGGGACAGGGAAGAACACTGAAGCTTTCTTT; cdr3_aa: CASSQEVGTGKNTEAFF
clone_size: .; d_call: TRBD2; j_call: TRBJ2-5; v_call: TRBV7-3; cdr3_nt: TGTGCCAGCAGCCCGGGGGGGAACCAAGAGACCCAGTACTTC; cdr3_aa: CASSPGGNQETQYF
clone_size: .; d_call: .; j_call: TRBJ2-1; v_call: TRBV5-1; cdr3_nt: TGCGCCAGCAGCTTGTATGTCGGGTACGACAATGAGCAGTTCTTC; cdr3_aa: CASSLYVGYDNEQFF
clone_size: once; d_call: .; j_call: TRBJ2-7; v_call: TRBV19; cdr3_nt: TGTGCCAGTAGTATACGGTCGGCGGGCTCAATTTCCCTCTCCGAGCAGTACTTC; cdr3_aa: CASSIRSAGSISLSEQYF
clone_size: .; d_call: TRBD1; j_call: TRBJ2-7; v_call: TRBV4-1; cdr3_nt: TGCGCCAGCAGCAGGGGGCCGGGGACCTACTACGAGCAGTACTTC; cdr3_aa: CASSRGPGTYYEQYF
clone_size: .; d_call: .; j_call: TRBJ1-2; v_call: TRBV5-4; cdr3_nt: TGTGCCAGCAGCTTTGACAATAACTATGGCTACACCTTC; cdr3_aa: CASSFDNNYGYTF
clone_size: .; d_call: .; j_call: TRBJ2-7; v_call: TRBV19; cdr3_nt: TGTGCCAGTAGTGTCAGAGGAGGAGTGACCTCCTACGAGCAGTACTTC; cdr3_aa: CASSVRGGVTSYEQYF
clone_size: few; d_call: TRBD2; j_call: TRBJ2-5; v_call: TRBV3-1/TRBV3-2; cdr3_nt: TGTGCCAGCAGCCAAGCTGCGGGGGGGCGTGGGACCCAGTACTTC; cdr3_aa: CASSQAAGGRGTQYF
clone_size: .; d_call: TRBD2; j_call: TRBJ2-2; v_call: TRBV11-1; cdr3_nt: TGTGCCAGCAGCTTAAGCGGCGGGAGGTACACCGGGGAGCTGTTTTTT; cdr3_aa: CASSLSGGRYTGELFF
clone_size: .; d_call: .; j_call: TRBJ2-2; v_call: TRBV10-3; cdr3_nt: TGTGCCATCAGTGAGTCGACAGGAACCGGGGAGCTGTTTTTT; cdr3_aa: CAISESTGTGELFF
clone_size: .; d_call: .; j_call: TRBJ2-7; v_call: TRBV5-1; cdr3_nt: TGCGCCAGCAGCTTGGATGGTCAGCCCAGGTGGTACTTC; cdr3_aa: CASSLDGQPRWYF
clone_size: .; d_call: .; j_call: TRBJ1-5; v_call: TRBV4-1; cdr3_nt: TGCGCCAGCAGCCAAGATAGCGTCAGCAATCAGCCCCAGCATTTT; cdr3_aa: CASSQDSVSNQPQHF